This is a list of T cell receptor beta chains from one sample in a study of T cell clones after liver transplantation. Sequencing used immunoSEQ multiplex PCR; TCRdb keeps in-frame clones, though not all of them. The sample carries under 130,000 clones, roughly 80% recorded once. The material was CD4+ T cells from blood, obtained around 49 months after liver transplant. The receptors were sampled from a human patient who received a liver transplant. Some T cells may originate from the graft donor. Each CDR3 is given with its conserved first and last residue. A D gene is named only where the DNA matches it firmly. For some rows the clone size is stated as once, few or many, or as a class when expanded; others skip it.

TRBV2,TRBJ1-1,13,.,.,TGTGCCAGCACCTCCGGGGTGCACACTGAAGCTTTCTTT,CASTSGVHTEAFF
TRBV11-3,TRBJ1-1,13,.,.,TGTGCCAGCAGCTCAGGTGGGAACACTGAAGCTTTCTTT,CASSSGGNTEAFF
TRBV7-9,TRBJ2-1,17,.,TRBD2,TGTGCCAGCAGGACATCCGGGACTAGCGACCCCTACAATGAGCAGTTCTTC,CASRTSGTSDPYNEQFF
TRBV6-5,TRBJ1-4,13,.,TRBD1,TGTGCCAGCAGTGCACCGGGACAGGTGAAACTGTTTTTT,CASSAPGQVKLFF
TRBV7-7,TRBJ2-7,13,.,TRBD2,TGTGCCAGCAGCCCGCGGGAGGGTGTCGAGCAGTACTTC,CASSPREGVEQYF
TRBV29-1,TRBJ2-2,14,.,TRBD1,TGCAGCGTTCAGGGACAGGGGAACACCGGGGAGCTGTTTTTT,CSVQGQGNTGELFF
TRBV28,TRBJ2-3,18,.,TRBD2,TGTGCCAGCAGTTTATTAGCGGGGCCTGTAACTAGCACAGATACGCAGTATTTT,CASSLLAGPVTSTDTQYF
TRBV28,TRBJ1-4,13,.,TRBD1,TGTGCCAGCAAGACAGGGCCTAATGAAAAACTGTTTTTT,CASKTGPNEKLFF
TRBV27,TRBJ2-1,19,.,TRBD2,TGTGCCAGCAGTATCCCGGGGCTAGCGGGGGGGTGGACCTACAATGAGCAGTTCTTC,CASSIPGLAGGWTYNEQFF
TRBV4-3,TRBJ2-1,16,.,.,TGCGCCAGCAGCCAAGAAGCGGTTCAGGCCTACAATGAGCAGTTCTTC,CASSQEAVQAYNEQFF
TRBV11-2,TRBJ2-5,14,.,.,TGTGCCAGCAGCTTACCAGGGACACAAGAGACCCAGTACTTC,CASSLPGTQETQYF
TRBV27,TRBJ2-2,15,.,.,TGTGCCAGCAGTTATCACCCGCTCAGGACCGGGGAGCTGTTTTTT,CASSYHPLRTGELFF
TRBV25-1,TRBJ1-4,16,.,.,TGTGCCAGCAGCTGGGGAGGGAGTCGTAGAGGTGAAAAACTGTTTTTT,CASSWGGSRRGEKLFF
TRBV5-6,TRBJ1-2,14,.,.,TGTGCCAGCAGCTTTCTGCCTCAGGTTGATGGCTACACCTTC,CASSFLPQVDGYTF
TRBV6-5,TRBJ2-1,15,.,TRBD2,TGTGCCAGCAGTTACGGGGCTAGCGGGAGAAATGAGCAGTTCTTC,CASSYGASGRNEQFF
TRBV5-5,TRBJ1-3,15,once,.,TGTGCCAGCAGCTTGGGACAGTCTAGAGGAAACACCATATATTTT,CASSLGQSRGNTIYF
TRBV11-2,TRBJ1-6,14,.,.,TGTGCCAGCAGCTCCAGAACGTATAATTCACCCCTCCACTTT,CASSSRTYNSPLHF